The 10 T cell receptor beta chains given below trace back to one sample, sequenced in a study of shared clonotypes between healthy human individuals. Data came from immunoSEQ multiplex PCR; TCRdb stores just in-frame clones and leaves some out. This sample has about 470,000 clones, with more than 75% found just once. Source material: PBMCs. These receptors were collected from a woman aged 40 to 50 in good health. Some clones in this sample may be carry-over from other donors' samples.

The CDR3 region is CASSLNFYEQYF. Written as DNA, the CDR3 is TGTGCCAGCAGCTTAAACTTCTACGAGCAGTACTTC. V usage is TRBV7-9 and J usage is TRBJ2-7, with D unresolved. Per germline, CDR1 SEHNR and CDR2 FQNEAQ (reference sequence). This CDR3 is built from 12 residues. Trimming took 2 bases from V and 3 from J, leaving 5 bases between them.

The CDR3 bases are TGTGCCAGCAGCTCTGGACTAGCGGGAGGTGAGCAGTTCTTC. Its protein is CASSSGLAGGEQFF. The gene calls are TRBV7-9 and TRBJ2-1, with 14 bases that match TRBD2. With V trimmed by 4 bases and J by 9 bases, 2 bases remained unmatched. The germline CDR1 and CDR2 sequences are SEHNR and FQNEAQ (reference sequence). The CDR3 length is 14 residues.

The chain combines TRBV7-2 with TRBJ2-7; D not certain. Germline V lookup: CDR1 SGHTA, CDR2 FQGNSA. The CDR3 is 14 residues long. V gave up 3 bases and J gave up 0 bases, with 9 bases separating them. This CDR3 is CASSFSESSYEQYF. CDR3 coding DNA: TGTGCCAGCAGCTTCTCTGAGAGCTCCTACGAGCAGTACTTC.

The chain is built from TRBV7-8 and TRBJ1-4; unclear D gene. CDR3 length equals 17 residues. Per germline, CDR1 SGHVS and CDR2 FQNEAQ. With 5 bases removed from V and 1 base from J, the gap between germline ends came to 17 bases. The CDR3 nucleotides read TGTGCCAGCAGCCCCCTCCGTGTTGCTATAACTAATGAAAAACTGTTTTTT. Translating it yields CASSPLRVAITNEKLFF.

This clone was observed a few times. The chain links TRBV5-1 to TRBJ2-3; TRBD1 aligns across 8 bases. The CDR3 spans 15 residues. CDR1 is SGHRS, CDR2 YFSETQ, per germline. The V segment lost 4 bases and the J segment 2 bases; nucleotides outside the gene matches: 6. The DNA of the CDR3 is TGCGCCAGCAGCGGCGACAGGGGAATCACAGATACGCAGTATTTT. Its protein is CASSGDRGITDTQYF. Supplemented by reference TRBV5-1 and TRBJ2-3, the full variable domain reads KAGVTQTPRYLIKTRGQQVTLSCSPISGHRSVSWYQQTPGQGLQFLFEYFSETQRNKGNFPGRFSGRQFSNSRSEMNVSTLELGDSALYLCASSGDRGITDTQYFGPGTRLTVL.

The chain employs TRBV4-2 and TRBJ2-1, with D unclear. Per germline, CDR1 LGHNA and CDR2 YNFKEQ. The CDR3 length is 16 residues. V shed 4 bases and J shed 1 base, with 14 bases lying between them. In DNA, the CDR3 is TGTGCCAGCAGCCTCCCCGGAATCGGGTCCTACAATGAGCAGTTCTTC. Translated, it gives CASSLPGIGSYNEQFF.

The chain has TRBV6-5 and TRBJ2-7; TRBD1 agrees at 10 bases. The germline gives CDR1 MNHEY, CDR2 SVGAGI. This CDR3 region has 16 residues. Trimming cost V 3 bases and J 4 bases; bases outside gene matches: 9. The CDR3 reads CASSYLPGQGEYEQYF. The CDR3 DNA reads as TGTGCCAGCAGTTATCTTCCTGGACAGGGGGAATACGAGCAGTACTTC.

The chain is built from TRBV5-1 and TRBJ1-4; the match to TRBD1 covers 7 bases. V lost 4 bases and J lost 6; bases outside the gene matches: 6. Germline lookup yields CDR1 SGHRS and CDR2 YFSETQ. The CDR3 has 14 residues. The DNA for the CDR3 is TGCGCCAGCAGCGCCACAGGGGCGGATGAAAAACTGTTTTTT. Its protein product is CASSATGADEKLFF.

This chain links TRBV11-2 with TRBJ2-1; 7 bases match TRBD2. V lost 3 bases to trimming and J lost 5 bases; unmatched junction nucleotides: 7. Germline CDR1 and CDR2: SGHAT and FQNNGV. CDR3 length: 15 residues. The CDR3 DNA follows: TGTGCCAGCAGCTTCGGACTAGGTTGGAACAATGAGCAGTTCTTC. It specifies CASSFGLGWNNEQFF. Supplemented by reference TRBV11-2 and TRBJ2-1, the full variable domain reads EAGVAQSPRYKIIEKRQSVAFWCNPISGHATLYWYQQILGQGPKLLIQFQNNGVVDDSQLPKDRFSAERLKGVDSTLKIQPAKLEDSAVYLCASSFGLGWNNEQFFGPGTRLTVL.

As DNA, the CDR3 is TGTGCCTGGACCCCGGGACAGCTCCAAGAGACCCAGTACTTC. Residues: CAWTPGQLQETQYF. The rearrangement links TRBV30 to TRBJ2-5, with 7 nucleotides matching TRBD1. CDR1 is GTSNPN, CDR2 SVGIG, per germline (reference sequence). The V segment lost 4 bases and the J segment 1 base; nucleotides outside the gene matches: 6. The CDR3 consists of 14 residues.